This T cell receptor beta chain emerged from a study of molecular identifiers for immune sequencing clone quantification. Overall study context: The replicate experiment used RNA from approximately 20,000 or 100,000 naive CD8 cells. This RNA was split into five aliquots, and four of them were sequenced.

This CDR3 comprises 11 residues. The germline V gene encodes CDR1 MNHEY and CDR2 SVGAGI. As regards this clonotype: A much larger clone lies a single base off, so this may be a read error.

TCRdb re-analysed the PCR reads in MiXCR, keeping a single row per CDR3 protein. The table includes 400,000 to 600,000 distinct CDR3 sequences, 20% to 25% detected once. The chain recombines TRBV6-5 with TRBJ1-6; D is ambiguous. The receptor was derived from a human donor in good health. Some libraries in this study had Jurkat cell RNA spiked in. Sequenced material: naive CD8+ T cells from blood, with Jurkat cell RNA spiked in. Subset noted: FACS-sorted CD8+CD4-CCR7+CD45RA+ naive T cells. The CDR3 bases are TGTGCCAGCAGCTCTAATTCACCCCTCAACTTT. Translating it yields CASSSNSPLNF.